This T cell receptor beta chain comes out of a study of identical twins. The germline V and J ends were trimmed by 4 bases and 4 bases, with 8 bases remaining between them. The CDR3 spans 12 residues. Germline V gene lookup returns CDR1 SGDLS and CDR2 YYNGEE. Each CDR3 protein gets one entry after TCRdb re-called the 5' RACE reads with MiXCR. The sample lists 300,000 to 400,000 distinct CDR3 sequences; 12% were seen once. These data were also filed under a second study, of yellow fever vaccine responses in identical twins.

The J gene is TRBJ1-2, the V gene TRBV9; D gene ambiguous. Sequencing input: CD8+ T cells sorted from blood. The TCR comes from a young woman in good health. The DNA for the CDR3 is TGTGCCAGCAGCCCACCTTCCTATGGCTACACCTTC. It translates to CASSPPSYGYTF.